This TCR beta chain derives from a study of blood T cell repertoires in COVID-19. TCRdb's copy holds only in-frame clones and misses some; the assay was immunoSEQ multiplex PCR. The sample carries about 250,000 clones, about 68% recorded once. V was trimmed by 6 bases and J by 2 bases, leaving 13 bases between them. Germline V gene lookup returns CDR1 MNHNY and CDR2 SVGAGI (reference sequence). This CDR3 comprises 14 residues. Input material: peripheral blood. The V call is TRBV6-6, the J call TRBJ1-1, with D possibly TRBD1 on 5 matching bases. This clonotype was sampled from an elderly woman with acute or convalescent COVID-19. CDR3 region: CASRTETVNTEAFF. In DNA form, the CDR3 reads TGTGCCAGCAGGACCGAGACAGTTAACACTGAAGCTTTCTTT.